This section outlines one T cell receptor (beta chain) sequence together with its context. Antigen unknown. The data are from a study of response to subunit inactivated influenza vaccine. Study-wide results and limits: Few additional T cells are recruited per seasonal influenza vaccination, authors suggested.

TCRdb processed the RT-PCR reads anew with MiXCR; each CDR3 protein has one entry. The sample has hundreds of thousands of distinct CDR3 sequences; 10% to 15% are singletons. V trimming: 8 bases; J trimming: 9 bases; junction bases outside the gene matches: 9. CDR3 size: 13 residues. Germline assignment: CDR1 MDHEN and CDR2 SYDVKM. The sequenced sample was PBMCs from blood, obtained roughly 45 days after vaccination. The receptor was isolated from a man between 45 and 60 years old who received an inactivated influenza vaccine. This rearrangement joins TRBV28 to TRBJ2-2, with 7 bases aligning to TRBD1. CDR3 sequence: CASRDSRSRELFF. Here the CDR3 DNA reads TGTGCCAGCCGGGACAGCCGTAGCCGGGAGCTGTTTTTT.